One sample yielded the 26 T cell receptor beta chains listed below, sequenced in a study of memory CD4+ T cells and cytomegalovirus serostatus. Single viable CD3+CD4+CD8-CD45RO+ cells were sorted as the memory CD4+ T cells. Produced via immunoSEQ multiplex PCR; TCRdb's table is partial and in-frame only. The sample consists of 65,000 to 95,000 clones, approximately 80% of them appearing once. The material sequenced was memory CD4+ T cells from blood. The receptors come from an adult in good health and CMV-seronegative.

Only one count was recorded for this clone. This chain joins TRBV7-6 and TRBJ2-3; weak D call: TRBD1 (5 bases). This CDR3 is built from 12 residues. The V end was cut by 6 bases, the J end by 4 bases, with 8 bases between. The germline V gene has CDR1 SGHVS and CDR2 FNYEAQ. The CDR3, as DNA: TGTGCCAGCAGAGGGGCTGCAGATACGCAGTATTTT. This gives the protein CASRGAADTQYF.

This clone was observed a single time. The chain carries TRBV5-1 and TRBJ1-1; D gene uncertain. The CDR3 is 11 amino acids. Germline CDR1 reads SGHRS; CDR2 reads YFSETQ. Trimming stripped 4 bases from V and 7 bases from J, with 8 bases between. The chain's CDR3 is CASSADNEAFF. CDR3 in DNA: TGCGCCAGCAGCGCCGACAATGAAGCTTTCTTT. Variable domain in full (rest from reference TRBV5-1 and TRBJ1-1): KAGVTQTPRYLIKTRGQQVTLSCSPISGHRSVSWYQQTPGQGLQFLFEYFSETQRNKGNFPGRFSGRQFSNSRSEMNVSTLELGDSALYLCASSADNEAFFGQGTRLTVV.

The V call is TRBV6-6, the J call TRBJ2-1; TRBD1 might be the D (6 bases). The CDR3 sequence is 13 residues long. The V end lost 6 bases, the J end lost 5 bases, and 11 bases lay between the germline ends. The germline V gene has CDR1 MNHNY and CDR2 SVGAGI (reference sequence). The CDR3 reads CASRLGGHNEQFF. For the CDR3, the DNA is TGTGCCAGCAGACTAGGGGGTCACAATGAGCAGTTCTTC.

This clone has more than one count but fewer than ten. J is TRBJ1-1 and V is TRBV19; 12 bases agree with TRBD1. With V trimmed by 7 bases and J by 6 bases, 6 bases remained unmatched. The germline CDR1 and CDR2 sequences are LNHDA and SQIVND (reference sequence). The CDR3 covers 14 residues. CDR3 DNA: TGTGCCAGTAACCCGGGACAGGGGGCGTCTGAAGCTTTCTTT. Translation gives CASNPGQGASEAFF.

This chain links TRBV28 with TRBJ2-7, with 11 positions matching TRBD1. The V gene end was trimmed by 3 bases and the J gene end by 3 bases; junction bases not matched to a gene: 7. Germline V gene lookup returns CDR1 MDHEN and CDR2 SYDVKM. This CDR3 has 16 residues. The CDR3 reads CASSLLGTGGDYEQYF. In DNA, the CDR3 is TGTGCCAGCAGTTTGCTCGGGACAGGGGGGGACTACGAGCAGTACTTC.

In this sample, this clone turned up once. The J gene is TRBJ1-6, the V gene TRBV6-5, with 8 bases that match TRBD1. Germline CDR1 is MNHEY and CDR2 is SVGAGI. After removal of 2 bases from V and 10 bases from J, the junction contained 7 bases not matched to a gene. This CDR3 is built from 15 residues. The CDR3 loop is CASSYHGQGSSPLHF. The CDR3 DNA sequence: TGTGCCAGCAGTTACCACGGACAGGGAAGCTCACCCCTCCACTTT.

This sequence joins TRBV6-7 and TRBJ1-2, with a tentative D call TRBD1 (6 bases). TRBV6-7 is an ORF, with its function uncertain. Trimming stripped 5 bases from V and 4 bases from J, with 11 bases between. This CDR3 region has 13 residues. Here the CDR3 reads CASSPGARYGYTF. In nucleotides, the CDR3 is TGTGCCAGCAGTCCGGGGGCTCGCTATGGCTACACCTTC.

The chain carries TRBV13 and TRBJ1-2; 7 bases are a match to TRBD1. V lost 4 bases, J lost 6 bases, and 11 bases stayed unmatched. This CDR3 spans 15 amino acids. The germline CDR1 and CDR2 sequences are PRHDT and FYEKMQ (reference sequence). The CDR3 bases are TGTGCCAGCAGCTCGCTCTTACAGGGGTCTGATGGCTACACCTTC. Its protein is CASSSLLQGSDGYTF.

CDR3 coding DNA: TGTGCCAGCAGTGGATCGGCCAGGCCCTATGGCTACACCTTC. It translates to CASSGSARPYGYTF. V gene TRBV6-1 combines with J gene TRBJ1-2; D gene uncertain. Germline CDR1 and CDR2: MNHNS and SASEGT. V was clipped by 4 bases and J by 4 bases, with 13 bases between them. The CDR3 has 14 residues.

The chain recombines TRBV4-2 with TRBJ2-7, with D perhaps matching TRBD2 (6 bases). The CDR3 totals 15 residues. V lost 0 bases and J lost 6, with 15 bases in between. Germline V lookup: CDR1 LGHNA, CDR2 YNFKEQ. The CDR3 protein is CASSQEGAPAGEQYF. As DNA, the CDR3 is TGTGCCAGCAGCCAAGAAGGGGCGCCAGCGGGCGAGCAGTACTTC.

The chain couples TRBV7-8 to TRBJ1-2; possibly TRBD1 for D (6 bases). The CDR3 is 16 amino acids. Germline V gives CDR1 SGHVS, CDR2 FQNEAQ. V lost 4 bases and J lost 2, with 17 bases in between. The CDR3 protein is CASSSGQLYLNYGYTF. The DNA of the CDR3 is TGTGCCAGCAGCTCAGGACAGCTCTACTTAAACTATGGCTACACCTTC.

The rearrangement links TRBV18 to TRBJ1-3; 7 positions agree with TRBD1. Germline trimming cut 3 bases from V and 8 bases from J; bases unmatched to any gene: 10. The CDR3 totals 15 residues. Germline V lookup: CDR1 KGHSH, CDR2 LQKENI. CDR3 DNA sequence: TGTGCCAGCTCACCCCTAACAGGGGAGGGGGACACCATATATTTT. It is translated as CASSPLTGEGDTIYF.

The chain links TRBV4-3 to TRBJ1-1; a possible D gene is TRBD1 (5 bases). CDR3 size: 16 residues. CDR1 and CDR2 from the germline V gene are LGHNA and YSLEER. Trimming took 3 bases from V and 4 from J, leaving 18 bases between them. CDR3 region: CASSQFGRGGVTEAFF. CDR3 DNA: TGCGCCAGCAGCCAGTTTGGACGGGGGGGTGTCACTGAAGCTTTCTTT.

This sequence joins TRBV2 and TRBJ1-2; 7 bases line up with TRBD1. The germline V gene has CDR1 SNHLY and CDR2 FYNNEI. After removal of 7 bases from V and 5 bases from J, the junction contained 10 bases not matched to a gene. The CDR3 has 14 residues. This CDR3 reads CASMETGTSYGYTF. In nucleotides, the CDR3 is TGTGCCAGCATGGAGACAGGGACTTCTTATGGCTACACCTTC.

The genes are TRBV18 and TRBJ2-7, with a tentative D call TRBD1 (5 bases). The V end lost 3 bases, the J end lost 3 bases, and 9 bases lay between the germline ends. CDR3 length: 13 residues. Germline V gene sequence: CDR1 KGHSH, CDR2 LQKENI. CDR3 sequence: CASSPLQGYEQYF. CDR3 bases: TGTGCCAGCTCACCCCTCCAGGGCTACGAGCAGTACTTC.

The V and J genes are TRBV29-1 and TRBJ1-1; no definite D call. The CDR3 totals 12 residues. The ends were cut back, 6 bases at V and 0 bases at J, with 8 bases in the middle. Germline V CDR1 and CDR2: SQVTM, ANQGSEA. CDR3 bases: TGCAGCGTAAGACACCTGAACACTGAAGCTTTCTTT. Amino acids: CSVRHLNTEAFF.

The chain links TRBV30 to TRBJ2-1; D is possibly TRBD2 (5 bases). The CDR3 contains 15 residues. CDR1 GTSNPN and CDR2 SVGIG come from the germline V gene (reference sequence). The V and J ends lost 5 bases and 2 bases respectively, with 16 bases between them. DNA of the CDR3: TGTGCCTGGCAGAACGGGAACCCTCCCTACAATGAGCAGTTCTTC. Translation gives CAWQNGNPPYNEQFF. Full variable domain (remainder filled in from reference TRBV30 and TRBJ2-1): SQTIHQWPATLVQPVGSPLSLECTVEGTSNPNLYWYRQAAGRGLQLLFYSVGIGQISSEVPQNLSASRPQDRQFILSSKKLLLSDSGFYLCAWQNGNPPYNEQFFGPGTRLTVL.

V usage is TRBV28 and J usage is TRBJ2-3; D possibly corresponds to TRBD2 (6 bases). The CDR3 loop spans 14 amino acids. In germline, CDR1 is MDHEN, CDR2 SYDVKM. V was trimmed by 6 bases and J by 5 bases, leaving 15 bases between them. CDR3 nucleotide sequence: TGTGCCAGCAGCGATCTAAAGGAGGGAGATACGCAGTATTTT. It specifies CASSDLKEGDTQYF. Drawing the rest from reference TRBV28 and TRBJ2-3, the complete variable domain is DVKVTQSSRYLVKRTGEKVFLECVQDMDHENMFWYRQDPGLGLRLIYFSYDVKMKEKGDIPEGYSVSREKKERFSLILESASTNQTSMYLCASSDLKEGDTQYFGPGTRLTVL.

The rearrangement joins TRBV5-8 to TRBJ1-3; D perhaps matches TRBD1 (5 bases). Trimming took 2 bases from V and 0 from J, leaving 12 bases between them. This CDR3 is built from 16 residues. Germline CDR1 SGHTS, CDR2 YDEGEE. The CDR3 DNA follows: TGTGCCAGCAGCTTCGGGCTGGGGCCCTCTGGAAACACCATATATTTT. Amino acid sequence: CASSFGLGPSGNTIYF.

The V and J genes are TRBV9 and TRBJ1-6; D not resolved. Germline lookup yields CDR1 SGDLS and CDR2 YYNGEE. The CDR3 covers 13 residues. V gave up 5 bases and J gave up 9 bases, with 12 bases separating them. DNA of the CDR3: TGTGCCAGCAGATCAAGGGAGACTTCACCCCTCCACTTT. Amino acids: CASRSRETSPLHF.

V usage is TRBV30 and J usage is TRBJ1-3, with D perhaps TRBD1 (5 bases). Germline CDR1 is GTSNPN and CDR2 is SVGIG (reference sequence). The CDR3 is 14 residues long. Trimming removed 5 bases at V and 1 base at J, with 12 bases between. CDR3 DNA: TGTGCCTGGCAGGGATTTGGTTCTGGAAACACCATATATTTT. Protein product: CAWQGFGSGNTIYF. The full variable domain, rest sourced from reference TRBV30 and TRBJ1-3, is SQTIHQWPATLVQPVGSPLSLECTVEGTSNPNLYWYRQAAGRGLQLLFYSVGIGQISSEVPQNLSASRPQDRQFILSSKKLLLSDSGFYLCAWQGFGSGNTIYFGEGSWLTVV.

This clone was seen a few times. Sequence at one end of the junction differs from germline and may be a read error. This chain uses TRBV4-1 with TRBJ1-1; 8 nucleotides line up with TRBD1. CDR1 and CDR2 from the germline V gene are MGHRA and YSYEKL. CDR3 length: 14 residues. In DNA form, the CDR3 reads TGCGCCAGCAGCAAAGACAGGGGAGGCACTGAAGCTTTCTTT. It translates to CASSKDRGGTEAFF.

This rearrangement joins TRBV10-3 to TRBJ1-1, with 7 nucleotides matching TRBD1. Germline lookup yields CDR1 ENHRY and CDR2 SYGVKD. The CDR3 runs to 15 residues. V trimming: 7 bases; J trimming: 0 bases; junction bases outside the gene matches: 8. DNA of the CDR3: TGTGCCATCACCGACCCGGGACAGATGAACACTGAAGCTTTCTTT. It translates to CAITDPGQMNTEAFF.

This chain links TRBV30 with TRBJ2-5; no definite D call. Looked up from germline, CDR1 is GTSNPN and CDR2 is SVGIG (reference sequence). This CDR3 has 12 residues. CDR3 residues: CAATVYQETQYF. The CDR3 nucleotides read TGTGCAGCCACAGTGTACCAAGAGACCCAGTACTTC.

This clone was seen a handful of times. The chain joins TRBV7-9 to TRBJ1-1; weak D call: TRBD1 (5 bases). CDR3 size: 16 residues. Germline-derived CDR1 and CDR2 are SEHNR and FQNEAQ (reference sequence). V was trimmed by 1 base and J by 1 base, leaving 13 bases between them. As DNA, the CDR3 is TGTGCCAGCAGCTTAGGGGTAGCAGGGCAGAACACTGAAGCTTTCTTT. It codes for CASSLGVAGQNTEAFF.

The gene calls are TRBV10-1 and TRBJ1-4; TRBD1 is a possible D gene (5 bases). Trimming left V 8 bases short and J 3 bases short, with 10 bases between. CDR1 and CDR2 (germline): WNHNN, SYGVQD (reference sequence). This CDR3 has 13 amino acids. The DNA of the CDR3 is TGCGCCAGCTCGGGACCTGCTAATGAAAAACTGTTTTTT. Residues: CASSGPANEKLFF.